This T cell receptor beta chain was retrieved from a study of T cell responses to AZD1222 COVID-19 vaccine. Study-wide findings and caveats: A mostly white British donor set with more females was recruited, and clonal diversity was possibly underestimated. The breadth and depth of Spike-specific TCRs increased once two AZD1222 doses had been given. Vaccine-related CD4 TCRs covered spike, predominating at 160-218 and 743-854. Nearly half of spike-specific TCRs reportedly target variant regions that are unmutated in the B.1.351 and B.1.1.7 variants.

This clone was recorded once. The antigen is undetermined. Germline-derived CDR1 and CDR2 are SNHLY and FYNNEI. CDR3 length: 13 amino acids. The V end lost 0 bases, the J end lost 13 bases, and 16 bases lay between the germline ends. The data were produced by immunoSEQ multiplex PCR, yet TCRdb's version contains in-frame clones alone and is incomplete. The sample consists of about 110,000 clones, about 89% of them appearing once. Here the sequenced sample was peripheral blood, taken on day 0 of AZD1222 vaccination. The V gene is TRBV2, the J gene TRBJ2-7, with D tentatively TRBD2 (5 bases). The receptor was isolated from an adult in good health. The chain's CDR3 is CASSEALRGFFYF. DNA for the CDR3: TGTGCCAGCAGTGAAGCGCTTCGAGGGTTCTTTTACTTC.